A selection of T cell receptor beta chains follows, all from one sample in a study of vaccination effects on CD4 cells after COVID-19. Some clones are missing from TCRdb's copy, which holds only in-frame ones; the method was immunoSEQ multiplex PCR. The table includes under 75,000 clones, under 90% detected once. These receptors have no known antigen. This specimen consisted of CD4+ T cells from PBMCs cultured with SARS-CoV-2 spike peptides, obtained before COVID-19 vaccination. The receptor set was obtained from a human donor who received a COVID-19 vaccine. CDR3s include the opening cysteine and the closing phenylalanine or tryptophan. Size is stated for part of the rows, as once, few or many counts, or as a class when the clone is expanded.

>NA|TRBV3-1/TRBV3-2
CASSQKGVSPLHF
>NA|TRBV24-1
CATSDVLAGETQYF
>once|TRBV5-4
CASSSTSGANVLTF
>once|TRBV7-9
CAIRPLGASNYGYTF
>NA|TRBV5-1
CASSLVGTSGETQYF
>NA|TRBV6-6
CASSQTGSSGNTIYF
>NA|TRBV2
CASSDFVDNEQFF
>NA|TRBV19
CASSSSGLRETQYF
>few|TRBV4-1
CASSQDSQGTYGYTF
>NA|TRBV5-1
CASSLGLAGGTDTQYF
>NA|TRBV29-1
CSVVEGRSAFF
>NA|TRBV4-3
CASSQSGQGAGANEKLFF
>NA|TRBV18
CASSPSGNTEAFF
>once|TRBV7-2
CASSLKGRYTDTQYF
>NA|TRBV9
CASSLSAQSGNTIYF
>NA|TRBV19
CASSIHRQGSNQPQHF
>NA|TRBV5-5
CASSRGGTGGETQYF
>NA|TRBV3-1/TRBV3-2
CASSQEGTNYGYTF
>NA|TRBV7-9
CASSGQGARNTEAFF
>NA|TRBV5-1
CASSLGQPNSPLHF
>NA|TRBV18
CASSPPDRGAETQYF
>NA|TRBV30
CAWSVRGGAGIGYTF
>NA|TRBV24-1
CATSDARQGSKQPQHF
>NA|TRBV6-4
CASSGDFGQTQYF
>NA|TRBV27
CASRGQGLGQPQHF
>NA|TRBV24-1
CATSDTGTGGYNEQFF
>NA|TRBV19
CASSTDREAEAFF
>NA|TRBV7-2
CASSRDRGQGGGELFF
>NA|TRBV12-3/TRBV12-4
CASSPGGNSPLHF
>NA|TRBV28
CASSFRGGSTEAFF
>NA|TRBV5-1
CASSISTGKITGYTF
>few|TRBV5-8
CASSFKVQGNYGYTF
>once|TRBV18
CASSRSRENTEAFF
>NA|TRBV7-2
CASSLVADTQYF
>NA|TRBV5-4
CASNTPTGPNEQFF
>NA|TRBV19
CASSRGAINEQFF
>NA|TRBV12-5
CASGSTDEAFF